This entry is about one T cell receptor (beta chain). Its specificity is not known. This sample is drawn from a study of chemoradiotherapy in HPV16-positive cancers. Study information: Candidate HPV-specific T-cell clones and common TCR motifs came from functional assays in a couple of HPV16-positive patients.

Trimming took 0 bases from V and 1 from J, leaving 7 bases between them. The CDR3 covers 14 residues. The germline V gene has CDR1 SGDLS and CDR2 YYNGEE. Repeated repertoire sampling spanned the course of chemoradiotherapy. Broader study findings: Non-HPV-specific T cells did not expand in tumors during treatment, whereas candidate HPV-specific clones and E7-related motifs did. Only a couple of HPV16-positive patients supplied the functional HPV-specificity definition.

Some clones are missing from TCRdb's copy, which holds only in-frame ones; the method was immunoSEQ multiplex PCR. Of 9,200 or so clones in the sample, roughly four fifths were seen once. The rearrangement links TRBV9 to TRBJ1-1; D not certain. The sequence was collected from a human donor with HPV-associated anogenital cancer. The material was tumor tissue, obtained from a patient who underwent chemoradiotherapy. CDR3 sequence: CASSVVPENTEAFF. The CDR3, as DNA: TGTGCCAGCAGCGTAGTTCCCGAGAACACTGAAGCTTTCTTT.